A selection of T cell receptor beta chains follows, all from one sample in a study of tumor and adjacent non-tumor tissue in lung cancer. Each CDR3 protein is one row after TCRdb ran MiXCR on the multiplex PCR reads. The sample has approximately 79,000 distinct CDR3 sequences, 76% seen once. The sequencing input was distant non-tumor lung tissue. Receptor source: a man aged 65 to 79 with non-small cell lung cancer. Each CDR3 is given with its conserved first and last residue. D genes are given only for firm matches. The size field is filled for only some rows; it gives once, few, many or a size class.

cdr3_aa: CTTRDLRRGGNEQFF
cdr3_nt: TGTACCACCAGAGATTTGCGGCGGGGGGGCAATGAGCAGTTCTTC
v_call: TRBV24-1
clone_size: .
j_call: TRBJ2-1
d_call: TRBD2

cdr3_aa: CASILGVESYEQYF
cdr3_nt: TGTGCAAGTATTCTCGGGGTGGAATCCTACGAGCAGTACTTC
v_call: TRBV6-2/TRBV6-3
clone_size: .
j_call: TRBJ2-7
d_call: .

cdr3_aa: CASSSAQRGTGELFF
cdr3_nt: TGCGCCAGCAGCTCGGCCCAAAGGGGCACCGGGGAGCTATTTTTT
v_call: TRBV11-2
clone_size: .
j_call: TRBJ2-2
d_call: .

cdr3_aa: CGSSRSLAGEGDEQYF
cdr3_nt: TGCGGCAGCAGTCGGTCACTAGCGGGAGAGGGGGACGAACAGTACTTC
v_call: TRBV4-1
clone_size: .
j_call: TRBJ2-7
d_call: TRBD2

cdr3_aa: CAISPTGRREIQYF
cdr3_nt: TGTGCCATCAGTCCCACGGGGCGGAGGGAGATCCAGTACTTC
v_call: TRBV12-3/TRBV12-4
clone_size: .
j_call: TRBJ2-5
d_call: .

cdr3_aa: CAIIMTGDSNSPLHF
cdr3_nt: TGTGCCATCATCATGACAGGGGATAGTAATTCGCCCCTCCACTTT
v_call: TRBV5-4
clone_size: .
j_call: TRBJ1-6
d_call: TRBD1

cdr3_aa: CAIFGQGDYGYTF
cdr3_nt: TGTGCCATCTTTGGACAGGGAGACTATGGCTACACCTTC
v_call: TRBV10-3
clone_size: few
j_call: TRBJ1-2
d_call: TRBD1

cdr3_aa: CASSLHPLDEQFF
cdr3_nt: TGTGCCAGCAGCTTGCACCCTTTGGATGAGCAGTTCTTC
v_call: TRBV5-6
clone_size: .
j_call: TRBJ2-1
d_call: .

cdr3_aa: CASSLMSDQPQHF
cdr3_nt: TGTGCCAGCAGCCTAATGAGCGATCAGCCCCAGCATTTT
v_call: TRBV7-9
clone_size: .
j_call: TRBJ1-5
d_call: .

cdr3_aa: CTSCPQAGVGITGELFF
cdr3_nt: TGTACCAGCTGTCCCCAAGCGGGGGTGGGTATAACCGGGGAGCTGTTTTTT
v_call: TRBV12-3/TRBV12-4
clone_size: .
j_call: TRBJ2-2
d_call: TRBD2

cdr3_aa: CGSSTSTGRPYEQYF
cdr3_nt: TGTGGCAGCAGTACCTCAACAGGAAGACCGTACGAGCAGTACTTC
v_call: TRBV12-3/TRBV12-4
clone_size: .
j_call: TRBJ2-7
d_call: .

cdr3_aa: CASSYPGQGISGRSSTDTQYF
cdr3_nt: TGTGCGAGCAGTTACCCAGGACAGGGGATTAGCGGGAGGTCTAGCACAGATACGCAGTATTTT
v_call: TRBV6-6
clone_size: .
j_call: TRBJ2-3
d_call: .

cdr3_aa: CVSSPSTGGTYEQYF
cdr3_nt: TGCGTCAGTAGCCCCTCGACAGGGGGGACGTACGAGCAGTACTTC
v_call: TRBV4-3
clone_size: .
j_call: TRBJ2-7
d_call: TRBD1

cdr3_aa: CANSLNFGAQYF
cdr3_nt: TGTGCCAACAGTTTGAACTTCGGGGCCCAGTACTTC
v_call: TRBV5-6
clone_size: .
j_call: TRBJ2-5
d_call: .

cdr3_aa: CASRPFAGQGREAFF
cdr3_nt: TGTGCCAGCCGACCATTTGCGGGACAAGGAAGAGAAGCTTTCTTT
v_call: TRBV6-2/TRBV6-3
clone_size: once
j_call: TRBJ1-1
d_call: .

cdr3_aa: CSTGRTGEQYF
cdr3_nt: TGCAGTACTGGAAGGACCGGTGAGCAGTACTTC
v_call: TRBV20-1
clone_size: .
j_call: TRBJ2-7
d_call: .

cdr3_aa: CASSWSPNYGYTF
cdr3_nt: TGTGCCTCTTCCTGGTCCCCTAACTATGGCTACACTTTC
v_call: TRBV10-3
clone_size: few
j_call: TRBJ1-2
d_call: .

cdr3_aa: CASSLAWHNTEAFF
cdr3_nt: TGTGCCAGCAGCTTAGCGTGGCATAACACTGAAGCTTTCTTT
v_call: TRBV11-1
clone_size: once
j_call: TRBJ1-1
d_call: .

cdr3_aa: CASNNRGSPLHF
cdr3_nt: TGTGCCAGCAATAACAGGGGTTCACCCCTTCACTTT
v_call: TRBV7-9
clone_size: .
j_call: TRBJ1-6
d_call: TRBD1

cdr3_aa: CASRLGSGDFGGEQYF
cdr3_nt: TGTGCCAGCAGGCTGGGTAGCGGAGACTTCGGGGGCGAGCAGTACTTC
v_call: TRBV12-3/TRBV12-4
clone_size: many
j_call: TRBJ2-7
d_call: .

cdr3_aa: CVSSYSARGGGQPHHF
cdr3_nt: TGTGTCAGCAGTTACTCGGCGCGCGGCGGGGGTCAGCCCCATCATTTT
v_call: TRBV6-2/TRBV6-3
clone_size: .
j_call: TRBJ1-5
d_call: .

cdr3_aa: CAGSAGSGMRADTQYF
cdr3_nt: TGTGCCGGCAGTGCCGGGTCAGGCATGAGGGCAGATACGCAGTATTTT
v_call: TRBV5-5
clone_size: .
j_call: TRBJ2-3
d_call: .

cdr3_aa: CRVGIGDLGKQYF
cdr3_nt: TGCAGAGTTGGGATAGGGGATTTGGGGAAACAGTACTTC
v_call: TRBV29-1
clone_size: .
j_call: TRBJ2-5
d_call: .

cdr3_aa: CASIPRGVLAGGVETQYF
cdr3_nt: TGTGCCAGCATTCCGAGAGGGGTGCTGGCGGGAGGAGTAGAGACCCAGTACTTC
v_call: TRBV6-5
clone_size: once
j_call: TRBJ2-5
d_call: TRBD2

cdr3_aa: CANSRARGTLNTEAFF
cdr3_nt: TGTGCCAACAGCAGGGCGCGAGGGACGCTGAATACTGAAGCTTTCTTT
v_call: TRBV6-5
clone_size: .
j_call: TRBJ1-1
d_call: .

cdr3_aa: CSARDPQRLAGLPNEQFF
cdr3_nt: TGCAGTGCTAGAGATCCACAACGACTAGCGGGGCTTCCCAATGAGCAGTTCTTC
v_call: TRBV20-1
clone_size: .
j_call: TRBJ2-1
d_call: TRBD2

cdr3_aa: CASSHDRGRGNEQLF
cdr3_nt: TGTGCCAGCAGTCACGACAGGGGGCGAGGCAACGAGCAGCTCTTC
v_call: TRBV5-5
clone_size: once
j_call: TRBJ2-1
d_call: TRBD1

cdr3_aa: CASSQVNNEQFF
cdr3_nt: TGCGCCAGCAGCCAAGTTAACAATGAGCAGTTCTTC
v_call: TRBV4-1
clone_size: .
j_call: TRBJ2-1
d_call: .

cdr3_aa: CASSPLPSTDTQYF
cdr3_nt: TGTGCCAGCAGTCCCCTTCCTAGCACAGATACGCAGTATTTT
v_call: TRBV11-2
clone_size: once
j_call: TRBJ2-3
d_call: .

cdr3_aa: CVTNTGNEQFF
cdr3_nt: TGTGTCACCAATACCGGGAATGAGCAATTCTTC
v_call: TRBV6-5
clone_size: .
j_call: TRBJ2-1
d_call: .

cdr3_aa: CASMLTGDDTEAFF
cdr3_nt: TGTGCCAGCATGTTGACAGGGGATGATACTGAAGCTTTCTTT
v_call: TRBV6-5
clone_size: .
j_call: TRBJ1-1
d_call: TRBD1

cdr3_aa: CASSYLREGYQETQYF
cdr3_nt: TGTGCCAGCAGTTACTTGCGGGAGGGGTACCAAGAGACCCAGTACTTC
v_call: TRBV6-2/TRBV6-3
clone_size: medium-sized
j_call: TRBJ2-5
d_call: TRBD2

cdr3_aa: CSARASGMVFF
cdr3_nt: TGCAGTGCTAGGGCTAGCGGGATGGTTTTTTTC
v_call: TRBV29-1
clone_size: .
j_call: TRBJ2-7
d_call: TRBD2

cdr3_aa: CASRFPRPSSHEQFF
cdr3_nt: TGCGCCAGCAGGTTCCCGCGACCCTCTTCTCATGAACAGTTCTTC
v_call: TRBV10-2
clone_size: .
j_call: TRBJ2-1
d_call: .

cdr3_aa: CASSQDGDSGANVLTF
cdr3_nt: TGTGCCAGCAGCCAAGATGGGGATTCTGGGGCCAACGTTCTGACTTTC
v_call: TRBV4-2
clone_size: .
j_call: TRBJ2-6
d_call: .

cdr3_aa: CATTRREVSTDRQYF
cdr3_nt: TGCGCCACCACCCGTCGGGAAGTAAGCACAGATAGGCAGTATTTT
v_call: TRBV11-3
clone_size: .
j_call: TRBJ2-3
d_call: .

cdr3_aa: CVSSSRTFTDTQYF
cdr3_nt: TGTGTCAGCAGTTCAAGGACATTCACAGATACGCAGTATTTT
v_call: TRBV6-5
clone_size: .
j_call: TRBJ2-3
d_call: .

cdr3_aa: CASSSVVREMTYEQYF
cdr3_nt: TGTGCCAGCAGCTCCGTTGTCCGAGAAATGACCTACGAGCAGTACTTC
v_call: TRBV5-6
clone_size: .
j_call: TRBJ2-7
d_call: .

cdr3_aa: CATYRAGSETQYF
cdr3_nt: TGCGCCACCTATAGAGCGGGGTCGGAGACCCAGTACTTC
v_call: TRBV5-1
clone_size: many
j_call: TRBJ2-5
d_call: TRBD2

cdr3_aa: CASSLDREPDMQYF
cdr3_nt: TGTGCCAGCAGCTTAGATCGGGAGCCGGATATGCAGTATTTT
v_call: TRBV11-2
clone_size: few
j_call: TRBJ2-3
d_call: .

cdr3_aa: CASSKGEEQPQHF
cdr3_nt: TGTGCCAGCAGCAAAGGAGAGGAGCAGCCCCAGCATTTT
v_call: TRBV21-1
clone_size: .
j_call: TRBJ1-5
d_call: .

cdr3_aa: CASSVANSRNTEAFF
cdr3_nt: TGTGCCAGCAGTGTCGCCAATTCAAGGAACACCGAAGCTTTCTTT
v_call: TRBV11-2
clone_size: .
j_call: TRBJ1-1
d_call: .

cdr3_aa: CTSTRPGTGIDTGNTINF
cdr3_nt: TGTACCAGCACTCGTCCCGGGACAGGGATCGACACTGGAAACACCATAAATTTT
v_call: TRBV12-3/TRBV12-4
clone_size: .
j_call: TRBJ1-3
d_call: TRBD1

cdr3_aa: CSVVPSQASGENGYTF
cdr3_nt: TGCAGCGTTGTCCCCTCTCAAGCCTCGGGAGAAAATGGATACACCTTC
v_call: TRBV29-1
clone_size: once
j_call: TRBJ1-2
d_call: .

cdr3_aa: CATSLEHRRTYGYTF
cdr3_nt: TGTGCCACGAGCTTAGAACACAGACGGACCTATGGCTACACCTTC
v_call: TRBV11-3
clone_size: .
j_call: TRBJ1-2
d_call: .

cdr3_aa: CASSDTPGTGYLTF
cdr3_nt: TGTGCCAGCAGTGACACCCCCGGGACAGGCTATTTGACCTTC
v_call: TRBV6-4
clone_size: .
j_call: TRBJ1-2
d_call: TRBD1

cdr3_aa: CASNQTSGVPIAKNIQYF
cdr3_nt: TGTGCCAGCAACCAAACTAGCGGGGTCCCCATAGCCAAAAACATTCAGTACTTC
v_call: TRBV7-8
clone_size: .
j_call: TRBJ2-4
d_call: TRBD2

cdr3_aa: CARRPYESGGALTRELFF
cdr3_nt: TGTGCCAGGAGACCCTATGAGTCTGGCGGAGCTCTTACCAGGGAGCTGTTTTTT
v_call: TRBV6-2/TRBV6-3
clone_size: .
j_call: TRBJ2-2
d_call: .

cdr3_aa: CASNGLWGRGSYEQYF
cdr3_nt: TGTGCCAGCAATGGCCTCTGGGGAAGGGGCTCCTACGAGCAGTACTTC
v_call: TRBV28
clone_size: .
j_call: TRBJ2-7
d_call: .

cdr3_aa: CISTRREVSTNTQYF
cdr3_nt: TGTATAAGCACCCGTCGGGAAGTAAGCACAAATACGCAGTATTTT
v_call: TRBV11-3
clone_size: .
j_call: TRBJ2-3
d_call: .

cdr3_aa: CSVVRAGPTYEQYF
cdr3_nt: TGCAGCGTCGTAAGGGCGGGACCGACCTACGAGCAATACTTC
v_call: TRBV29-1
clone_size: .
j_call: TRBJ2-7
d_call: .

cdr3_aa: CASSSTGGSVTQYF
cdr3_nt: TGTGCCAGCAGCTCGACAGGGGGCTCGGTTACGCAATATTTT
v_call: TRBV11-2
clone_size: .
j_call: TRBJ2-3
d_call: TRBD1

cdr3_aa: CASSRLLARNTGVLFF
cdr3_nt: TGTGCCAGCAGTCGCCTACTAGCCAGAAACACCGGGGTGCTGTTTTTT
v_call: TRBV11-3
clone_size: .
j_call: TRBJ2-2
d_call: .

cdr3_aa: CASTLDSPDRVEAFF
cdr3_nt: TGTGCCAGCACTTTAGATTCCCCTGACAGGGTTGAAGCTTTCTTT
v_call: TRBV11-3
clone_size: .
j_call: TRBJ1-1
d_call: TRBD1

cdr3_aa: CASSQKETQYF
cdr3_nt: TGTGCCAGCAGCCAGAAAGAGACCCAGTACTTC
v_call: TRBV12-3/TRBV12-4
clone_size: many
j_call: TRBJ2-5
d_call: .

cdr3_aa: CAISERGSSYNVQFF
cdr3_nt: TGTGCCATCAGTGAACGGGGGAGCTCCTACAATGTGCAGTTCTTC
v_call: TRBV10-3
clone_size: .
j_call: TRBJ2-1
d_call: .

cdr3_aa: CNVEGDYYNEQFF
cdr3_nt: TGCAACGTTGAAGGCGACTACTACAATGAGCAGTTCTTC
v_call: TRBV29-1
clone_size: .
j_call: TRBJ2-1
d_call: .

cdr3_aa: CASSFVSMNTGELCF
cdr3_nt: TGTGCCAGCAGTTTTGTGAGTATGAACACCGGGGAGCTGTGTTTT
v_call: TRBV12-3/TRBV12-4
clone_size: .
j_call: TRBJ2-2
d_call: .